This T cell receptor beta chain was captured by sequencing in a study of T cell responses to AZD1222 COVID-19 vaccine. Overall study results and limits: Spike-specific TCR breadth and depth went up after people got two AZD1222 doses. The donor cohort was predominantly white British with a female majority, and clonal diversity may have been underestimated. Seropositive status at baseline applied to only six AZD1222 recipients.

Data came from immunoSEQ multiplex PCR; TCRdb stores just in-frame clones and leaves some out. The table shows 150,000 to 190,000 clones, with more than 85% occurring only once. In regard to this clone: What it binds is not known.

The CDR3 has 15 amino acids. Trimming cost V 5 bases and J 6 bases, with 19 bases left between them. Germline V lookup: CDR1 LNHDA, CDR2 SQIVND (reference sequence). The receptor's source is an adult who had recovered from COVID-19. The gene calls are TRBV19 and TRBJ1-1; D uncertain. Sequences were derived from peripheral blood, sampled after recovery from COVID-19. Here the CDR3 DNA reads TGTGCCAGTAGTTACTATGAAGGCCCTAACGCTGAAGCTTTCTTT. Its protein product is CASSYYEGPNAEAFF. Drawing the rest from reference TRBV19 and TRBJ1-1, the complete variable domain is DGGITQSPKYLFRKEGQNVTLSCEQNLNHDAMYWYRQDPGQGLRLIYYSQIVNDFQKGDIAEGYSVSREKKESFPLTVTSAQKNPTAFYLCASSYYEGPNAEAFFGQGTRLTVV.